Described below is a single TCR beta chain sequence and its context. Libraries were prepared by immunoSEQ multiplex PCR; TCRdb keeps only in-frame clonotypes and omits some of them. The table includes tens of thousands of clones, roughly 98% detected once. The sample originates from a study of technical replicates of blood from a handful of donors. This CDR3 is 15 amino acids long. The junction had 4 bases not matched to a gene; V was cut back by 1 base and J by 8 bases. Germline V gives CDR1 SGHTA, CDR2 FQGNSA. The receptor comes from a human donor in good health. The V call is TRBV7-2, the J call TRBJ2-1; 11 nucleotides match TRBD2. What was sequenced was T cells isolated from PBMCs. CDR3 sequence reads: CASSLGLAGGHEQFF. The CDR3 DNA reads TGTGCCAGCAGCTTAGGGCTAGCGGGAGGACATGAGCAGTTCTTC.